This TCR beta chain was recovered during a study of T cell repertoires in cytomegalovirus infection. For the study at large: Well-studied HLA-B-restricted epitopes and recently identified HLA-C-restricted epitopes of CMV were both used in the study. Study results and caveats: HLA-C-restricted CMV clonotypes gave the most frequent clonotype in two of eight donors.

Only one count was recorded for this clonotype. The antigen is unknown. The CDR3 is 16 residues long. V dropped 4 bases and J dropped 1 base, with 17 bases sitting between them. CDR1 is SGHTS and CDR2 is YDEGEE in the germline V gene. TCRdb processed the reads anew with MiXCR; each CDR3 protein has one entry. Among around 770,000 distinct CDR3 sequences listed, 25% to 30% were seen once. This sequence originates from a human donor in good health (CMV status not recorded). Some clones in this sample may be carry-over from other donors' samples. This material consisted of cultured CD8+ T cells from PBMCs, taken from culture after CMV antigen stimulation. The chain links TRBV5-8 to TRBJ1-1; D is uncertain. CDR3 DNA: TGTGCCAGCAGCCCACGTCCCCCGGGGAGGAACACTGAAGCTTTCTTT. Amino acid sequence: CASSPRPPGRNTEAFF.